This T cell receptor beta chain was sequenced for a study of Graves' ophthalmopathy and Graves' hyperthyroidism. CDR3 regions of TCR beta were amplified from RNA transcripts. The first round was an RT-PCR with HTBI primers, and the second round was a multiplex PCR. TCRdb reanalysed the multiplex PCR reads using MiXCR and keeps one entry per CDR3 protein. The sample includes almost 750,000 distinct CDR3 sequences, roughly 40% seen only once; the top ten take 44%. Sample: peripheral blood. This receptor was taken from an adult man with Graves' ophthalmopathy.

CDR3 loop: CASSYGADNSPLHF. The CDR3 DNA reads as TGTGCCAGCAGTTACGGTGCCGATAATTCACCCCTCCACTTT. This chain joins TRBV7-9 and TRBJ1-6; D is undetermined. Looked up from germline, CDR1 is SEHNR and CDR2 is FQNEAQ (reference sequence). This CDR3 is built from 14 residues. The V end lost 6 bases, the J end lost 5 bases, and 11 bases lay between the germline ends. The variable domain in full, with the rest retrieved from reference TRBV7-9 and TRBJ1-6, is DTGVSQNPRHKITKRGQNVTFRCDPISEHNRLYWYRQTLGQGPEFLTYFQNEAQLEKSRLLSDRFSAERPKGSFSTLEIQRTEQGDSAMYLCASSYGADNSPLHFGNGTRLTVT.